A single T cell receptor (beta chain) is shown here with its context. Its antigen is not known. Germline V gene sequence: CDR1 MDHEN, CDR2 SYDVKM. With 5 bases clipped from V and 8 bases from J, the junction kept 5 bases outside the gene matches. CDR3 length: 12 residues. These data belong to a study of cytomegalovirus exposure and HLA in healthy donors. Findings of the study overall: In an earlier analysis, productive rearrangement rates for most beta V segments clustered near 87% or 30%. For most subjects, TCR beta sequences were reported to predict HLA-A and HLA-B alleles with accuracy. The study listed 164 cytomegalovirus-associated TCR beta chains.

A multiplex PCR was run with 60 Vbeta primers and 13 Jbeta primers. Profiling relied on immunoSEQ multiplex PCR, and the TCRdb table lists in-frame clones only, not all of them. The sample has around 230,000 clones; about three quarters are singletons. This receptor was taken from a male donor in good health and CMV-seronegative. What was sequenced was PBMCs. The V gene is TRBV28, the J gene TRBJ1-2; 7 bases fit TRBD1. The CDR3 is CASSSSGQGYTF. The CDR3 bases are TGTGCCAGCAGTAGCTCGGGACAGGGCTACACCTTC.